This T cell receptor beta chain was profiled in a study of blood T cells in healthy people across ages. Primed by a sample-barcoded 5' primer and a J-beta primer mix, a second PCR proceeded for roughly 6 to 12 cycles. Using its own MiXCR run on the 5' RACE reads, TCRdb lists one record per CDR3 protein. The table shows 1.4 million to 1.5 million distinct CDR3 sequences, with approximately 40% occurring only once. The amount of total RNA extracted per sample was at least 6 micrograms. The V gene lost 2 bases and the J gene lost 0 bases, with 7 bases spanning the gap. CDR1 is DFQATT, CDR2 SNEGSKA, per germline (reference sequence). The length of the CDR3 is 13 residues. General study points: Long-lived donors carried more naive CD4+ cells and greater diversity than aged donors. Diversity figures based on one million T cells were deemed too low.

This clonotype was counted only a few times. Its antigen is unknown. This clonotype originated in a woman younger than 35 in good health. The source material was blood. The V gene is TRBV20-1, the J gene TRBJ1-1; the D is unclear. CDR3 nucleotides: TGCAGTGCTAGACGGCAGTTGAACACTGAAGCTTTCTTT. This gives the protein CSARRQLNTEAFF.